Shown below are 5 T cell receptor beta chains from a single sample sequenced in a study of CD8 T cells in Susac syndrome. An amount of RNA that ranged from roughly 0.5 to 1 ug was reverse transcribed with random hexamers. TCRdb reprocessed the immunoSEQ multiplex PCR reads with MiXCR, giving one entry per CDR3 protein. The sample records about 85,000 distinct CDR3 sequences, approximately 95% being singletons. The specimen sequenced was CD8+ T cells from PBMCs. These receptor sequences come from a human donor with Susac syndrome.

The V gene is TRBV14, the J gene TRBJ2-2; tentatively, D is TRBD2 (5 bases). Between the trimmed V and J ends, which lost 4 bases and 3 bases, there was a span of 15 bases. This CDR3 contains 16 residues. Per germline, CDR1 SGHDN and CDR2 FVKESK. The CDR3 loop reads CASSLIAHSHTGELFF. The CDR3 DNA sequence: TGTGCCAGCAGCCTAATAGCGCACTCTCACACCGGGGAGCTGTTTTTT.

The CDR3 sequence: CASSQEEEPGELFF. The CDR3 DNA follows: TGCGCCAGCAGCCAAGAAGAAGAGCCCGGGGAGCTGTTTTTT. V and J are TRBV4-1 and TRBJ2-2; D is ambiguous. Trimming cost V 0 bases and J 6 bases, with 8 bases left between them. The CDR3 length is 14 residues. Germline CDR1 and CDR2: MGHRA and YSYEKL.

This clonotype was detected a few times. This chain uses TRBV12-3 or TRBV12-4 with TRBJ2-1; tentatively, D is TRBD2 (6 bases). Trimming left V 5 bases short and J 3 bases short, with 11 bases between. The length of the CDR3 is 14 residues. The CDR3: CASSPPGSYNEQFF. The CDR3 DNA is TGTGCCAGCAGTCCCCCCGGGAGCTACAATGAGCAGTTCTTC.

The chain employs TRBV29-1 and TRBJ1-1, with TRBD1 matching 7 bases. The CDR3 length is 13 residues. Germline-derived CDR1 and CDR2 are SQVTM and ANQGSEA. V lost 7 bases, J lost 1 base, and 6 bases stayed unmatched. Here the CDR3 DNA reads TGCAGCGGGGGTGGGACAGCGAACACTGAAGCTTTCTTT. Protein: CSGGGTANTEAFF.

The sample holds one count of this clonotype. The chain has TRBV6-2 or TRBV6-3 and TRBJ2-1; 8 bases match TRBD2. Trimming at V came to 2 bases and at J to 8 bases, leaving 17 bases not matched to a gene. The CDR3 is made up of 18 amino acids. Germline V gene data show CDR1 as MNHEY and CDR2 as SVGEGT. DNA of the CDR3: TGTGCCAGCAGTTACCATTCATCTTGGACTAGCATTACATATGAGCAGTTCTTC. It is translated as CASSYHSSWTSITYEQFF.